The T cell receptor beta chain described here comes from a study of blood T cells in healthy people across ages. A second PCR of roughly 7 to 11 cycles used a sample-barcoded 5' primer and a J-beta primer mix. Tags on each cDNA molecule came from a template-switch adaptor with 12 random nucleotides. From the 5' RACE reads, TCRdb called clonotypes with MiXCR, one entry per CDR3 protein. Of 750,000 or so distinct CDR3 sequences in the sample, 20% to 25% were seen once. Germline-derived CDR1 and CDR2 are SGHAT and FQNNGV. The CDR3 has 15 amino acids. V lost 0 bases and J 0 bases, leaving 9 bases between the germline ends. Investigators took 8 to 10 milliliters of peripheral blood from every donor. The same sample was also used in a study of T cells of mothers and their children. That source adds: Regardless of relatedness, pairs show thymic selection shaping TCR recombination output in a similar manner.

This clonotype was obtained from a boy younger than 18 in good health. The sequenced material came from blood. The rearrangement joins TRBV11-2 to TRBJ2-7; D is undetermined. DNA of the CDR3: TGTGCCAGCAGCTTAGAAGTCGCGGTCTCCTACGAGCAGTACTTC. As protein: CASSLEVAVSYEQYF. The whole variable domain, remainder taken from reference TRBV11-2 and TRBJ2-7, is EAGVAQSPRYKIIEKRQSVAFWCNPISGHATLYWYQQILGQGPKLLIQFQNNGVVDDSQLPKDRFSAERLKGVDSTLKIQPAKLEDSAVYLCASSLEVAVSYEQYFGPGTRLTVT.